The 29 T cell receptor beta chains presented below share a single source sample, sequenced in a study of OX40 agonist ivuxolimab in advanced cancers. Sequencing was performed with immunoSEQ multiplex PCR; in TCRdb, only in-frame clones are kept and a portion is missing. This sample has 23,000 or so clones, with approximately 80% found just once. The sample was CD4+ or CD8+ T cells sorted from blood, taken in a trial of the OX40 agonist ivuxolimab. These receptors all stem from an adult with an advanced solid tumor such as melanoma, head and neck, liver or kidney cancer.

The chain couples TRBV6-1 to TRBJ1-4; D ambiguous. Germline V gene sequence: CDR1 MNHNS, CDR2 SASEGT. Deletions cut 4 bases from V and 4 bases from J, with 10 bases between. CDR3 length: 14 amino acids. The DNA of the CDR3 is TGTGCCAGCAGTGTCCCGATCCTTAATGAAAAACTGTTTTTT. As protein: CASSVPILNEKLFF.

The chain uses TRBV6-5 and TRBJ1-2; D remains ambiguous. This CDR3 spans 13 amino acids. Germline V gene sequence: CDR1 MNHEY, CDR2 SVGAGI. Trimming shortened V by 7 bases and J by 0 bases, and 9 bases separated the two germline ends. The CDR3, as DNA: TGTGCCAGCAAGCAGGATTCTAACTATGGCTACACCTTC. This gives the protein CASKQDSNYGYTF.

The rearrangement joins TRBV6-6 to TRBJ1-5; unclear D gene. The V gene's germline CDR1 is MNHNY and CDR2 SVGAGI (reference sequence). The CDR3 length is 14 residues. Between the trimmed V and J ends, which lost 6 bases and 5 bases, there was a span of 14 bases. The DNA of the CDR3 is TGTGCCAGCAGCCCTTCCGGGTGGGATCAGCCCCAGCATTTT. This codes for CASSPSGWDQPQHF.

This clone was seen only a few times. The V call is TRBV29-1, the J call TRBJ1-1; D is perhaps TRBD1 (5 bases). Germline-derived CDR1 and CDR2 are SQVTM and ANQGSEA. V lost 4 bases and J 7 bases, leaving 10 bases between the germline ends. The CDR3 has 11 residues. The CDR3 spells CSVAQRGEAFF. As DNA, the CDR3 is TGCAGCGTTGCCCAGAGGGGTGAAGCTTTCTTT.

The chain joins TRBV28 to TRBJ2-1; 7 nucleotides agree with TRBD2. CDR1 and CDR2 from the germline V gene are MDHEN and SYDVKM. J was trimmed by 9 bases and V by 6 bases; bases with no gene match: 14. This CDR3 has 15 amino acids. The CDR3 region has the DNA TGTGCCAGCAGCCTACGGGACTATTTTCGTGGTGAGCAGTTCTTC. Translated: CASSLRDYFRGEQFF.

The V gene is TRBV2, the J gene TRBJ2-1; D is possibly TRBD1 (6 bases). The CDR3 loop spans 13 amino acids. Deletions cut 1 base from V and 9 bases from J, with 10 bases between. CDR1 and CDR2 from the germline V gene are SNHLY and FYNNEI. The CDR3 loop is CASSEDRVTEQFF. The CDR3 DNA sequence: TGTGCCAGCAGTGAAGACAGGGTGACTGAGCAGTTCTTC.

This chain joins TRBV18 and TRBJ1-1; D ambiguous. The CDR3 runs to 15 residues. Germline CDR1 KGHSH, CDR2 LQKENI. V lost 5 bases and J 1 base, leaving 14 bases between the germline ends. CDR3 nucleotides: TGTGCCAGCTCATCGACACAGAATAGGAACACTGAAGCTTTCTTT. This encodes CASSSTQNRNTEAFF.

The V call is TRBV6-6, the J call TRBJ2-2; D may be TRBD2 (7 bases). Per the germline V gene, CDR1 is MNHNY and CDR2 is SVGAGI (reference sequence). Trimming removed 2 bases from V and 4 bases from J, with 14 bases in between. This CDR3 has 16 residues. The CDR3: CASSYLQGGSTGELFF. The CDR3 DNA is TGTGCCAGCAGTTACCTACAGGGAGGGTCCACCGGGGAGCTGTTTTTT.

On this clone itself: Other DNA sequences in the sample encode the same CDR3. The J gene is TRBJ1-6, the V gene TRBV7-9; D gene uncertain. The CDR3 runs 18 residues. V was clipped by 3 bases and J by 0 bases, with 15 bases between them. CDR1 and CDR2 (germline): SEHNR, FQNEAQ (reference sequence). The CDR3, as DNA: TGTGCCAGCAGCTTGCCCCCCCGCATAAGCTCCTATAATTCACCCCTCCACTTT. Its protein product is CASSLPPRISSYNSPLHF.

The V call is TRBV11-1, the J call TRBJ2-1; D possibly corresponds to TRBD1 (6 bases). Germline CDR1 is SGHAT and CDR2 is FQDESV (reference sequence). The V and J ends lost 6 bases and 5 bases respectively, with 11 bases between them. The CDR3 loop spans 13 amino acids. The CDR3 coding sequence is TGTGCCAGCAGGAGGGGACAAGACAATGAGCAGTTCTTC. As protein: CASRRGQDNEQFF. The full variable domain, with the rest looked up from reference TRBV11-1 and TRBJ2-1, is EAEVAQSPRYKITEKSQAVAFWCDPISGHATLYWYRQILGQGPELLVQFQDESVVDDSQLPKDRFSAERLKGVDSTLKIQPAELGDSAMYLCASRRGQDNEQFFGPGTRLTVL.

This chain links TRBV6-6 with TRBJ2-7, with 7 bases lining up with TRBD1. Germline trimming cut 6 bases from V and 5 bases from J; bases unmatched to any gene: 16. The CDR3 has 16 amino acids. Germline CDR1 MNHNY, CDR2 SVGAGI (reference sequence). The DNA of the CDR3 is TGTGCCAGCAGCATGCCCTCCCTAGGGGGCAAGAACGAGCAGTACTTC. This translates into CASSMPSLGGKNEQYF.

This clone was counted once. The V and J genes are TRBV27 and TRBJ2-7; 9 bases are shared with TRBD1. Germline V CDR1 and CDR2: MNHEY, SMNVEV (reference sequence). The CDR3 contains 16 residues. J lost 2 bases, V lost 2 bases, and 7 bases had no gene match. The CDR3 loop is CASSLRGTGRTYEQYF. CDR3 bases: TGTGCCAGCAGTTTAAGGGGGACAGGGCGAACCTACGAGCAGTACTTC.

There are a few counts of this clone. The rearrangement links TRBV7-2 to TRBJ1-4, with D possibly matching TRBD1 (5 bases). The CDR3 totals 15 residues. Germline V CDR1 and CDR2: SGHTA, FQGNSA. V lost 1 base and J lost 7, with 13 bases in between. CDR3 protein: CASSLVGRWGEKLFF. The CDR3 region has the DNA TGTGCCAGCAGCTTAGTGGGACGTTGGGGTGAAAAACTGTTTTTT.

The chain employs TRBV2 and TRBJ1-4; D perhaps matches TRBD1 (6 bases). Per germline, CDR1 SNHLY and CDR2 FYNNEI. This CDR3 has 15 residues. V lost 5 bases and J lost 0, with 10 bases in between. Here the CDR3 DNA reads TGTGCCAGCAGTAAACAGGGCACAACTAATGAAAAACTGTTTTTT. It is translated as CASSKQGTTNEKLFF. Full variable domain (rest looked up from reference TRBV2 and TRBJ1-4): EPEVTQTPSHQVTQMGQEVILRCVPISNHLYFYWYRQILGQKVEFLVSFYNNEISEKSEIFDDQFSVERPDGSNFTLKIRSTKLEDSAMYFCASSKQGTTNEKLFFGSGTQLSVL.

This clone appeared once. The V call is TRBV19, the J call TRBJ1-1; D is possibly TRBD1 (6 bases). V was shortened by 7 bases and J by 10 bases, with 19 bases between the two germline ends. Looked up from germline, CDR1 is LNHDA and CDR2 is SQIVND (reference sequence). CDR3 length: 13 amino acids. Here the CDR3 reads CASTVGGATGAFF. CDR3 DNA: TGTGCCAGTACGGTAGGGGGGGCCACCGGAGCTTTCTTT.

The genes are TRBV2 and TRBJ1-1; D possibly corresponds to TRBD1 (5 bases). V lost 6 bases and J lost 10, with 9 bases in between. CDR1 is SNHLY and CDR2 is FYNNEI in the germline V gene. The length of the CDR3 is 10 residues. CDR3 in amino acids: CASREGRAFF. DNA of the CDR3: TGTGCCAGCAGGGAGGGGAGAGCTTTCTTT.

The table lists this clone with a few counts. The chain recombines TRBV5-6 with TRBJ2-1; tentatively, D is TRBD1 (5 bases). CDR1 is SGHDT and CDR2 is YYEEEE in the germline V gene. This CDR3 spans 13 amino acids. The ends were cut back, 3 bases at V and 6 bases at J, with 10 bases in the middle. As DNA, the CDR3 is TGTGCCAGCAGCTCAGCAGGGTCCAATGAGCAGTTCTTC. The encoded protein is CASSSAGSNEQFF.

Written as DNA, the CDR3 is TGTGCCAGTAGTATGAGGACTAGCGGGAGGTCAGATACGCAGTATTTT. Translation: CASSMRTSGRSDTQYF. The chain combines TRBV19 with TRBJ2-3; 14 bases are a match to TRBD2. Germline loops: CDR1 LNHDA, CDR2 SQIVND (reference sequence). With V trimmed by 3 bases and J by 4 bases, 3 bases remained unmatched. This CDR3 has 16 amino acids.

The chain links TRBV30 to TRBJ2-3; D gene unclear. V was clipped by 3 bases and J by 1 base, with 11 bases between them. The germline gives CDR1 GTSNPN, CDR2 SVGIG (reference sequence). The CDR3 extends over 14 amino acids. This chain's CDR3 is CAWSQGPRTDTQYF. DNA of the CDR3: TGTGCCTGGAGCCAAGGACCCCGCACAGATACGCAGTATTTT. Supplemented by reference TRBV30 and TRBJ2-3, the full variable domain reads SQTIHQWPATLVQPVGSPLSLECTVEGTSNPNLYWYRQAAGRGLQLLFYSVGIGQISSEVPQNLSASRPQDRQFILSSKKLLLSDSGFYLCAWSQGPRTDTQYFGPGTRLTVL.

The chain joins TRBV7-3 to TRBJ1-1; D remains unclear. Trimming shortened V by 0 bases and J by 1 base, and 3 bases separated the two germline ends. The CDR3 totals 13 residues. CDR1 SGHTA and CDR2 FQGTGA come from the germline V gene. CDR3 amino acids: CASSLTQNTEAFF. The CDR3, as DNA: TGTGCCAGCAGCTTAACCCAGAACACTGAAGCTTTCTTT.

This clone was seen a few times. The chain recombines TRBV4-3 with TRBJ2-3; perhaps TRBD1 as D (6 bases). The V end was cut by 1 base, the J end by 6 bases, with 14 bases between. Germline CDR1 LGHNA, CDR2 YSLEER. The CDR3 is 15 residues long. CDR3 sequence: CASSQGHQRGDTQYF. The CDR3 nucleotides read TGCGCCAGCAGCCAAGGACACCAAAGGGGGGATACGCAGTATTTT.

V gene TRBV28 combines with J gene TRBJ1-1; D is perhaps TRBD1 (5 bases). The CDR3 covers 17 residues. With 2 bases removed from V and 5 bases from J, the gap between germline ends came to 21 bases. Germline CDR1 and CDR2: MDHEN and SYDVKM. Written as DNA, the CDR3 is TGTGCCAGCAGTTTACCATGGGGGACCGACACCCCAACTGAAGCTTTCTTT. Amino acid sequence: CASSLPWGTDTPTEAFF.

V usage is TRBV2 and J usage is TRBJ2-5; D is unclear. The CDR3 has 12 amino acids. V lost 9 bases and J lost 5, with 13 bases in between. The V gene's germline CDR1 is SNHLY and CDR2 FYNNEI. The CDR3 nucleotides are TGTGCCAGTCGGGCGGATGCCGAGACCCAGTACTTC. Its translation is CASRADAETQYF.

With regard to this clone: This specimen includes other DNA sequences encoding the same CDR3. This sequence joins TRBV30 and TRBJ2-1; tentatively, D is TRBD1 (5 bases). This CDR3 is 12 amino acids long. Germline V lookup: CDR1 GTSNPN, CDR2 SVGIG (reference sequence). The V end lost 4 bases, the J end lost 10 bases, and 14 bases lay between the germline ends. CDR3 protein: CAWNQRGREQFF. In DNA form, the CDR3 reads TGTGCCTGGAATCAAAGGGGTCGGGAGCAGTTCTTC. The entire variable domain, with the rest obtained from reference TRBV30 and TRBJ2-1, is as follows: SQTIHQWPATLVQPVGSPLSLECTVEGTSNPNLYWYRQAAGRGLQLLFYSVGIGQISSEVPQNLSASRPQDRQFILSSKKLLLSDSGFYLCAWNQRGREQFFGPGTRLTVL.

J is TRBJ1-4 and V is TRBV7-2; TRBD1 might be the D (5 bases). Germline V gene lookup returns CDR1 SGHTA and CDR2 FQGNSA. With 3 bases removed from V and 3 bases from J, the gap between germline ends came to 14 bases. This CDR3 contains 16 residues. This chain's CDR3 is CASSFGGGRANEKLFF. In DNA, the CDR3 is TGTGCCAGCAGCTTCGGGGGGGGTAGAGCTAATGAAAAACTGTTTTTT. Full variable domain (outside the CDR3, taken from reference TRBV7-2 and TRBJ1-4): GAGVSQSPSNKVTEKGKDVELRCDPISGHTALYWYRQSLGQGLEFLIYFQGNSAPDKSGLPSDRFSAERTGGSVSTLTIQRTQQEDSAVYLCASSFGGGRANEKLFFGSGTQLSVL.

V and J are TRBV27 and TRBJ1-4; D gene ambiguous. The V and J ends lost 4 bases and 0 bases respectively, with 12 bases between them. CDR3 length: 16 residues. Germline V gene sequence: CDR1 MNHEY, CDR2 SMNVEV (reference sequence). CDR3 in amino acids: CASSSVDRATNEKLFF. CDR3 coding DNA: TGTGCCAGCAGTTCCGTCGACCGAGCAACTAATGAAAAACTGTTTTTT.

This clone showed up just once. The chain employs TRBV28 and TRBJ1-2, with D perhaps TRBD1 (6 bases). Germline lookup yields CDR1 MDHEN and CDR2 SYDVKM. The CDR3 runs to 13 residues. V was clipped by 4 bases and J by 4 bases, with 10 bases between them. This chain's CDR3 is CASSSGQRYGYTF. The CDR3 region has the DNA TGTGCCAGCAGTTCTGGACAGCGCTATGGCTACACCTTC.

This sequence joins TRBV6-6 and TRBJ2-7; TRBD2 is a possible D gene (5 bases). Germline V gene lookup returns CDR1 MNHNY and CDR2 SVGAGI (reference sequence). The CDR3 is 15 residues long. The V and J ends lost 0 bases and 6 bases respectively, with 15 bases between them. In DNA, the CDR3 is TGTGCCAGCAGTTACTCAGGCGGAGGCCTGGGCGAGCAGTACTTC. Translating gives CASSYSGGGLGEQYF.

The V call is TRBV7-2, the J call TRBJ2-1; 8 nucleotides align to TRBD1. V dropped 7 bases and J dropped 1; count of bases not matched to a gene: 9. The CDR3 contains 16 residues. The germline CDR1 and CDR2 sequences are SGHTA and FQGNSA. CDR3 coding DNA: TGTGCCAGCACCCCTCAGGACAGGGTTTCCTACAATGAGCAGTTCTTC. The encoded protein is CASTPQDRVSYNEQFF.